The rows below give T cell receptor beta chains drawn from one sample of a study of identical twins. MiXCR, applied by TCRdb to the 5' RACE reads, yields one record per CDR3 protein. The sample yields 650,000 to 750,000 distinct CDR3 sequences, 20% to 25% seen once. These same data were also listed under a study on T cells expressing NK-cell markers.

Input material: PBMCs. The origin of the receptors is a woman between 18 and 29 years old in good health. CDR3s include the opening cysteine and the closing phenylalanine or tryptophan. Each record gives: CDR3 protein, CDR3 DNA, J gene, clone size, D gene, V gene. A D gene is named only where the DNA matches it firmly. Some rows have no size entry. The others give once, few or many, or a class for an expanded clone.

cdr3_aa: CSAPDRGTHNQPQHF
cdr3_nt: TGCAGTGCCCCGGACAGGGGGACACACAATCAGCCCCAGCATTTT
j_call: TRBJ1-5
clone_size: few
d_call: TRBD1
v_call: TRBV20-1

cdr3_aa: CASSSGVAGDFWNIQYF
cdr3_nt: TGTGCCAGCAGTTCGGGGGTAGCGGGAGATTTTTGGAACATTCAGTACTTC
j_call: TRBJ2-4
clone_size: few
d_call: TRBD2
v_call: TRBV12-3/TRBV12-4

cdr3_aa: CASSSGQGIGEQYF
cdr3_nt: TGTGCCAGCAGTTCAGGACAGGGTATAGGCGAGCAGTACTTC
j_call: TRBJ2-7
clone_size: few
d_call: TRBD1
v_call: TRBV12-3/TRBV12-4

cdr3_aa: CSVGRTSGSVRDTQYF
cdr3_nt: TGCAGCGTTGGCCGGACTAGCGGGAGTGTGAGGGATACGCAGTATTTT
j_call: TRBJ2-3
clone_size: -
d_call: TRBD2
v_call: TRBV29-1

cdr3_aa: CASSYSWDRVINEQFF
cdr3_nt: TGTGCCAGCAGTTACAGTTGGGACAGGGTTATAAATGAGCAGTTCTTC
j_call: TRBJ2-1
clone_size: many
d_call: TRBD1
v_call: TRBV6-5

cdr3_aa: CAISESGPSYNEQFF
cdr3_nt: TGTGCCATCAGTGAGAGCGGCCCCTCCTACAATGAGCAGTTCTTC
j_call: TRBJ2-1
clone_size: few
d_call: -
v_call: TRBV10-3

cdr3_aa: CASSPAASINLGTQYF
cdr3_nt: TGTGCCAGCAGCCCCGCCGCCTCCATTAACCTAGGGACCCAGTACTTC
j_call: TRBJ2-5
clone_size: few
d_call: -
v_call: TRBV7-2

cdr3_aa: CASHTTGLGLFF
cdr3_nt: TGTGCCAGCCATACGACGGGGCTAGGACTGTTTTTT
j_call: TRBJ1-4
clone_size: few
d_call: -
v_call: TRBV12-3/TRBV12-4

cdr3_aa: CASSLGISGANVLTF
cdr3_nt: TGCGCCAGCAGCTTGGGCATCTCTGGGGCCAACGTCCTGACTTTC
j_call: TRBJ2-6
clone_size: many
d_call: -
v_call: TRBV5-1

cdr3_aa: CASGDRDYEQYF
cdr3_nt: TGCGCCAGCGGGGACAGGGACTACGAGCAGTACTTC
j_call: TRBJ2-7
clone_size: -
d_call: TRBD1
v_call: TRBV5-1

cdr3_aa: CASSRLDSSYEQYF
cdr3_nt: TGTGCCAGCAGCCGACTGGACAGCTCCTACGAGCAGTACTTC
j_call: TRBJ2-7
clone_size: -
d_call: -
v_call: TRBV7-9

cdr3_aa: CASSYLGDKAFF
cdr3_nt: TGTGCCAGCAGCTACTTAGGGGACAAGGCTTTCTTT
j_call: TRBJ1-1
clone_size: -
d_call: -
v_call: TRBV12-3/TRBV12-4

cdr3_aa: CASSSRPTSAYNEQFF
cdr3_nt: TGTGCCAGCAGTTCCCGTCCGACTAGCGCTTACAATGAGCAGTTCTTC
j_call: TRBJ2-1
clone_size: once
d_call: TRBD2
v_call: TRBV12-3/TRBV12-4

cdr3_aa: CASSPQATLVLFF
cdr3_nt: TGTGCCAGCAGCCCCCAGGCGACACTAGTGCTGTTTTTT
j_call: TRBJ2-2
clone_size: few
d_call: -
v_call: TRBV12-3/TRBV12-4

cdr3_aa: CASSYGWAEQFF
cdr3_nt: TGTGCCAGCAGTTATGGATGGGCCGAGCAGTTCTTC
j_call: TRBJ2-1
clone_size: -
d_call: -
v_call: TRBV6-2/TRBV6-3

cdr3_aa: CASLAGADSTDTQYF
cdr3_nt: TGTGCCAGCCTAGCGGGGGCCGATTCCACAGATACGCAGTATTTT
j_call: TRBJ2-3
clone_size: -
d_call: TRBD2
v_call: TRBV27

cdr3_aa: CASSPSVQLANTEAFF
cdr3_nt: TGCGCCAGCAGCCCCTCTGTTCAGCTCGCGAACACTGAAGCTTTCTTT
j_call: TRBJ1-1
clone_size: few
d_call: -
v_call: TRBV5-1

cdr3_aa: CASSYPGLAGGPARETQYF
cdr3_nt: TGTGCCAGCAGTTATCCGGGACTAGCGGGAGGGCCCGCAAGGGAGACCCAGTACTTC
j_call: TRBJ2-5
clone_size: few
d_call: TRBD2
v_call: TRBV25-1

cdr3_aa: CSHHPGEREFRQFF
cdr3_nt: TGCAGTCACCACCCCGGGGAGCGGGAGTTTCGGCAGTTCTTC
j_call: TRBJ2-1
clone_size: -
d_call: TRBD2
v_call: TRBV20-1

cdr3_aa: CATREEGRRGYTF
cdr3_nt: TGTGCCACCAGAGAGGAAGGTCGACGTGGCTACACCTTC
j_call: TRBJ1-2
clone_size: -
d_call: -
v_call: TRBV6-1

cdr3_aa: CASSGYRASTDGYTF
cdr3_nt: TGTGCCAGCAGCGGGTACAGGGCCTCCACGGATGGCTACACCTTC
j_call: TRBJ1-2
clone_size: -
d_call: -
v_call: TRBV7-2